This passage covers 18 T cell receptor beta chains from one sample sequenced in a study of memory CD4+ T cells and cytomegalovirus serostatus. Generated by immunoSEQ multiplex PCR, the TCRdb table keeps only in-frame clones and is missing some. The profile shows 40,000 to 55,000 clones, about 80% of them singletons. The sort gate was single viable CD3+CD4+CD8-CD45RO+ cells for memory CD4+ T cells. Specimen: memory CD4+ T cells from blood. The receptors shown here come from an adult in good health and CMV-seropositive.

This chain connects TRBV19 to TRBJ2-7; D not certain. V lost 3 bases, J lost 3 bases, and 15 bases lay in between. Germline CDR1 LNHDA, CDR2 SQIVND (reference sequence). The CDR3 length is 15 residues. CDR3 region: CASSMASDRLYEQYF. CDR3 nucleotide sequence: TGTGCCAGTAGTATGGCCAGCGACCGGCTCTACGAGCAGTACTTC.

This rearrangement joins TRBV11-2 to TRBJ1-2, with D possibly TRBD1 on 5 matching bases. Trimming shortened V by 1 base and J by 5 bases, and 17 bases separated the two germline ends. The CDR3 length is 16 residues. From germline, CDR1 is SGHAT and CDR2 FQNNGV. This CDR3 is CASSLVAQGRVYGYTF. In nucleotides, the CDR3 is TGTGCCAGCAGCTTAGTGGCCCAGGGTCGAGTATATGGCTACACCTTC.

There are a few counts of this clone. V usage is TRBV27 and J usage is TRBJ2-7; possible D gene TRBD2, 5 bases. CDR1 and CDR2 (germline): MNHEY, SMNVEV (reference sequence). V dropped 2 bases and J dropped 0 bases, with 11 bases sitting between them. This CDR3 has 15 residues. CDR3 in DNA: TGTGCCAGCAGTTTAGGTAGCGTGATCTCCTACGAGCAGTACTTC. Its protein is CASSLGSVISYEQYF.

This clone came up once. The J gene is TRBJ1-1, the V gene TRBV2; weak D call: TRBD1 (5 bases). Trimming pared 7 bases from V and 2 bases from J, leaving 23 bases between. Germline lookup yields CDR1 SNHLY and CDR2 FYNNEI. The CDR3 totals 17 residues. The CDR3 region has the DNA TGTGCCAGCATTTTCATTCGGGGGGTTGGGGGTAACACTGAAGCTTTCTTT. It encodes CASIFIRGVGGNTEAFF.

A word on this clone: The germline gene is not matched at one end of the junction; a read error may be the cause. The chain combines TRBV7-7 with TRBJ2-7; D remains unclear. Per germline, CDR1 SSHAT and CDR2 FNYEAQ (reference sequence). This CDR3 contains 13 residues. The CDR3 bases are TGTGCTAGCAGCTTGGCAGAGTCCTACGAGCAGTACTTC. Translation: CASSLAESYEQYF.

The V and J genes are TRBV7-9 and TRBJ2-7, with D possibly being TRBD1 (5 bases). The CDR3 extends over 13 amino acids. CDR1 is SEHNR, CDR2 FQNEAQ, per germline (reference sequence). The V gene lost 5 bases and the J gene lost 1 base, with 9 bases spanning the gap. The CDR3 nucleotides read TGTGCCAGCAGCCAATCAGGGTCCTACGAGCAGTACTTC. It yields the protein CASSQSGSYEQYF.

The J gene is TRBJ2-5, the V gene TRBV6-5; possible D gene TRBD1, 5 bases. V lost 2 bases and J 7 bases, leaving 5 bases between the germline ends. The CDR3 loop spans 11 amino acids. The germline gives CDR1 MNHEY, CDR2 SVGAGI. CDR3 nucleotides: TGTGCCAGCAGTTACCAGGGGACCCAGTACTTC. Its protein product is CASSYQGTQYF.

This clone showed up just a few times. The chain uses TRBV9 and TRBJ2-2; 8 bases are shared with TRBD2. The CDR3 is made up of 16 amino acids. CDR1 SGDLS and CDR2 YYNGEE come from the germline V gene. V dropped 0 bases and J dropped 5; count of bases not matched to a gene: 6. The CDR3 DNA reads as TGTGCCAGCAGCGTAGTCGGCGGGAGGCCAACCGGGGAGCTGTTTTTT. It is translated as CASSVVGGRPTGELFF. The full variable domain, in which reference TRBV9 and TRBJ2-2 provide the parts outside the CDR3, is DSGVTQTPKHLITATGQRVTLRCSPRSGDLSVYWYQQSLDQGLQFLIQYYNGEERAKGNILERFSAQQFPDLHSELNLSSLELGDSALYFCASSVVGGRPTGELFFGEGSRLTVL.

The V gene is TRBV29-1, the J gene TRBJ1-2, with TRBD1 matching over 7 bases. The CDR3 runs to 14 residues. Germline V CDR1 and CDR2: SQVTM, ANQGSEA. Losses at the gene ends were 1 base for V and 7 bases for J; bases not matched to a gene: 9. The CDR3 nucleotides read TGCAGCGTTGAAGCCCGACAGGGAATGAGTGGCTACACCTTC. Translating it yields CSVEARQGMSGYTF.

This chain joins TRBV2 and TRBJ2-2, with D perhaps being TRBD1 or TRBD2 (5 bases each). The CDR3 runs to 15 residues. The germline V gene has CDR1 SNHLY and CDR2 FYNNEI. Between the trimmed V and J ends, which lost 6 bases and 4 bases, there was a span of 15 bases. The CDR3 reads CASRRGGSATGELFF. CDR3 sequence (DNA): TGTGCCAGCAGGAGGGGTGGTTCGGCCACCGGGGAGCTGTTTTTT. The variable domain in full, with the rest retrieved from reference TRBV2 and TRBJ2-2, is EPEVTQTPSHQVTQMGQEVILRCVPISNHLYFYWYRQILGQKVEFLVSFYNNEISEKSEIFDDQFSVERPDGSNFTLKIRSTKLEDSAMYFCASRRGGSATGELFFGEGSRLTVL.

This clone was counted a single time. The J gene is TRBJ1-1, the V gene TRBV11-2; TRBD1 might be the D (5 bases). The germline CDR1 and CDR2 sequences are SGHAT and FQNNGV. Trimming pared 7 bases from V and 1 base from J, leaving 13 bases between. This CDR3 is built from 14 residues. The CDR3 loop is CASTAGAWNTEAFF. DNA for the CDR3: TGTGCCAGCACCGCTGGGGCATGGAACACTGAAGCTTTCTTT. The complete variable domain, with remaining parts taken from reference TRBV11-2 and TRBJ1-1, reads EAGVAQSPRYKIIEKRQSVAFWCNPISGHATLYWYQQILGQGPKLLIQFQNNGVVDDSQLPKDRFSAERLKGVDSTLKIQPAKLEDSAVYLCASTAGAWNTEAFFGQGTRLTVV.

The chain has TRBV18 and TRBJ1-2; D remains unclear. This CDR3 comprises 16 residues. CDR1 KGHSH and CDR2 LQKENI come from the germline V gene. Trimming shortened V by 3 bases and J by 2 bases, and 16 bases separated the two germline ends. The CDR3 loop is CASSPPAGRQNYGYTF. The CDR3 DNA reads as TGTGCCAGCTCACCCCCTGCAGGACGCCAAAACTATGGCTACACCTTC.

The J gene is TRBJ1-6, the V gene TRBV19, with no clear D. The CDR3 spans 16 residues. The V gene lost 0 bases and the J gene lost 9 bases, with 15 bases spanning the gap. The germline V gene encodes CDR1 LNHDA and CDR2 SQIVND (reference sequence). CDR3 loop: CASSIDGSRVISPLHF. In DNA form, the CDR3 reads TGTGCCAGTAGTATAGACGGTTCGCGTGTAATTTCACCCCTCCACTTT.

The chain has TRBV5-1 and TRBJ2-3; D is undetermined. V lost 0 bases to trimming and J lost 2 bases, with 19 bases between them. Germline V gene lookup returns CDR1 SGHRS and CDR2 YFSETQ. The CDR3 is 18 amino acids. The CDR3, as DNA: TGCGCCAGCAGCTTGGCCCCCCCAGACATATCTAACACAGATACGCAGTATTTT. Translated, it gives CASSLAPPDISNTDTQYF.

The CDR3 spells CASRSKGTNYGYTF. The CDR3 nucleotides are TGTGCCAGCAGGTCCAAGGGGACTAACTATGGCTACACCTTC. V gene TRBV6-1 combines with J gene TRBJ1-2, with TRBD1 as a possible D gene (5 bases). V was clipped by 6 bases and J by 0 bases, with 11 bases between them. This CDR3 contains 14 residues. From germline, CDR1 is MNHNS and CDR2 SASEGT.

The chain is built from TRBV6-1 and TRBJ2-5; D possibly uses TRBD1 or TRBD2 (6 bases each). V gave up 7 bases and J gave up 5 bases, with 14 bases separating them. Germline V gene data show CDR1 as MNHNS and CDR2 as SASEGT. The CDR3 covers 13 residues. CDR3 residues: CASIRGVGETQYF. The DNA for the CDR3 is TGTGCCAGCATTAGGGGGGTAGGGGAGACCCAGTACTTC.

V gene TRBV7-9 combines with J gene TRBJ2-2, with no clear D. CDR1 is SEHNR, CDR2 FQNEAQ, per germline (reference sequence). V lost 7 bases and J lost 3, with 15 bases in between. The CDR3 runs 15 residues. The CDR3 DNA reads TGTGCCAGCACCCTTTTGAGACCCGACACCGGGGAGCTGTTTTTT. This sequence encodes CASTLLRPDTGELFF.

The chain combines TRBV6-6 with TRBJ2-3; D unclear. The CDR3 has 13 amino acids. V lost 5 bases and J 6 bases, leaving 12 bases between the germline ends. CDR1 is MNHNY, CDR2 SVGAGI, per germline (reference sequence). In DNA form, the CDR3 reads TGTGCCAGCAGTCCCCCAGGAGAGGATACGCAGTATTTT. It specifies CASSPPGEDTQYF.